The 6 T cell receptor beta chains presented below share a single source sample, sequenced in a study of shared clonotypes between healthy human individuals. Only in-frame clones appear in the TCRdb table, and some are missing; sequencing was by immunoSEQ multiplex PCR. The table has 950,000 to 1,100,000 clones, 70% to 80% seen once. What was sequenced was memory CD4+ T cells from PBMCs. Subset described: CD45RA-negative fraction. These receptors originate from a man between 18 and 29 years old in good health. Some clones in this sample may be carry-over from other donors' samples.

This chain links TRBV2 with TRBJ2-7, with D perhaps TRBD2 (7 bases). Trimming stripped 11 bases from V and 2 bases from J, with 13 bases between. From germline, CDR1 is SNHLY and CDR2 FYNNEI. The CDR3 loop spans 12 amino acids. The CDR3 DNA follows: TGTGCCGTCACGGGGGGCCCCTACGAGCAGTACTTC. Protein: CAVTGGPYEQYF.

The chain uses TRBV7-8 and TRBJ1-2; TRBD1 is a possible D gene (5 bases). Trimming cost V 3 bases and J 2 bases, with 13 bases left between them. This CDR3 spans 15 amino acids. Per germline, CDR1 SGHVS and CDR2 FQNEAQ. CDR3 DNA: TGTGCCAGCAGCTTGGGGCGGACTCCCAACTATGGCTACACCTTC. Amino acid sequence: CASSLGRTPNYGYTF.

The chain has TRBV5-1 and TRBJ2-7, with 9 bases fitting TRBD1. In germline, CDR1 is SGHRS, CDR2 YFSETQ. The CDR3 is 15 residues long. V shed 4 bases and J 2 bases; nucleotides not matched to a gene: 7. CDR3 amino acids: CASSPDGTGTYEQYF. CDR3 nucleotide sequence: TGCGCCAGCAGCCCCGATGGGACAGGGACCTACGAGCAGTACTTC. Complete variable domain (other parts from reference TRBV5-1 and TRBJ2-7): KAGVTQTPRYLIKTRGQQVTLSCSPISGHRSVSWYQQTPGQGLQFLFEYFSETQRNKGNFPGRFSGRQFSNSRSEMNVSTLELGDSALYLCASSPDGTGTYEQYFGPGTRLTVT.

This clone occurred a few times. The gene calls are TRBV4-3 and TRBJ2-1, with D possibly TRBD1 on 5 matching bases. V lost 2 bases, J lost 5 bases, and 10 bases lay in between. CDR1 is LGHNA, CDR2 YSLEER, per germline. The CDR3 spans 14 residues. CDR3 protein: CASSQISGNNEQFF. CDR3 bases: TGCGCCAGCAGCCAAATCTCAGGGAACAATGAGCAGTTCTTC.

This chain connects TRBV5-1 to TRBJ2-1, with D perhaps TRBD1 or TRBD2 (6 bases each). Germline assignment: CDR1 SGHRS and CDR2 YFSETQ. V lost 4 bases and J 14 bases, leaving 25 bases between the germline ends. CDR3 length equals 15 residues. CDR3 sequence (DNA): TGCGCCAGCAGCCAAAGACAGGAGGGCGGCGCTGGGGAGTTCTTC. It is translated as CASSQRQEGGAGEFF.

This clone has just one count. The V gene is TRBV7-2, the J gene TRBJ1-3; no firm D call. Germline V CDR1 and CDR2: SGHTA, FQGNSA. The V end lost 3 bases, the J end lost 0 bases, and 3 bases lay between the germline ends. The CDR3 covers 13 residues. CDR3 DNA: TGTGCCAGCAGCTTCACCTCTGGAAACACCATATATTTT. This gives the protein CASSFTSGNTIYF.